Below, one T cell receptor beta chain is given with its context. Germline-derived CDR1 and CDR2 are ENHRY and SYGVKD. The CDR3 has 17 amino acids. V shed 2 bases, J shed 0 bases, and the junction held 3 bases outside the gene matches. Repertoires were generated with immunoSEQ multiplex PCR, while TCRdb's copy carries only in-frame clones and drops some. The profile covers 90,000 to 150,000 clones, with approximately 87% appearing a single time and 12% taken by the ten largest. The entry originates in a study of control samples from healthy donors and cancer patients. This TCR was recovered from a man aged 25 to 45 in good health. The specimen sequenced was blood. The chain is built from TRBV10-3 and TRBJ2-2, with 10 bases matching TRBD2. The CDR3 bases are TGTGCCATCAGTGAGGCTAGCGGGGGAGCGAACACCGGGGAGCTGTTTTTT. Its protein is CAISEASGGANTGELFF.